Listed below are T cell receptor beta chains from one sample, sequenced in a study of CD8+ T cells in alopecia areata. Method: immunoSEQ multiplex PCR; TCRdb's copy keeps in-frame clones and lacks some. This sample carries about 250,000 clones, less than 80% of them seen once, and the ten largest clones take approximately 1.2%. This sample comprised CD4+ T cells sorted from blood, obtained at week 0. These receptors came from a human donor with alopecia areata. Each CDR3 is given with its conserved first and last residue. The order of the fields is D gene, J gene, V gene, clone size, CDR3 DNA, CDR3 protein. A D gene is named only where the DNA matches it firmly. Size values are once, few and many counts, or a class for expanded clones, and some rows have none.

D gene: -; J gene: TRBJ2-5; V gene: TRBV18; clone size: few; CDR3 DNA: TGTGCCAGCTCAACCCAAGAGACCCAGTACTTC; CDR3 protein: CASSTQETQYF
D gene: -; J gene: TRBJ2-5; V gene: TRBV18; clone size: -; CDR3 DNA: TGTGCCAGCTCACCGCAGACGGGGGCCGTTTATGCCCAGTACTTC; CDR3 protein: CASSPQTGAVYAQYF
D gene: -; J gene: TRBJ2-5; V gene: TRBV7-9; clone size: -; CDR3 DNA: TGTGCCAGCAGCTTAGTCCTGTGGCAAGAGACCCAGTACTTC; CDR3 protein: CASSLVLWQETQYF
D gene: -; J gene: TRBJ2-3; V gene: TRBV4-3; clone size: -; CDR3 DNA: TGCGCCAGCAGCCAAACCCCGGACAGGGTGGGGGACTACACAGATACGCAGTATTTT; CDR3 protein: CASSQTPDRVGDYTDTQYF
D gene: -; J gene: TRBJ1-2; V gene: TRBV23-1; clone size: -; CDR3 DNA: TGCGCCAGCAGCCCGAGGGCGGCAGCTAACTATGGCTACACCTTC; CDR3 protein: CASSPRAAANYGYTF
D gene: TRBD1; J gene: TRBJ2-1; V gene: TRBV5-1; clone size: few; CDR3 DNA: TGCGCCAGCAGCTTGGCGGACAGGGGGCGCAATGAGCAGTTCTTC; CDR3 protein: CASSLADRGRNEQFF
D gene: -; J gene: TRBJ2-5; V gene: TRBV5-8; clone size: -; CDR3 DNA: TGTGCCAGCAGCTTAAGGGTAACGGAGACCCAGTACTTC; CDR3 protein: CASSLRVTETQYF
D gene: -; J gene: TRBJ1-5; V gene: TRBV6-6; clone size: once; CDR3 DNA: TGTGCCACCAAGGGCCCTAGCAATCAGCCCCAGCATTTT; CDR3 protein: CATKGPSNQPQHF
D gene: -; J gene: TRBJ2-3; V gene: TRBV7-9; clone size: -; CDR3 DNA: TGTGCCAGCACCCCGCGGGGCTACAGCACAGATACGCAGTATTTT; CDR3 protein: CASTPRGYSTDTQYF
D gene: TRBD1; J gene: TRBJ2-7; V gene: TRBV30; clone size: -; CDR3 DNA: TGTGCCTCTGACAGGGCCGAAGGAAACCCCTACGAGCAGTACTTC; CDR3 protein: CASDRAEGNPYEQYF
D gene: TRBD1; J gene: TRBJ2-5; V gene: TRBV30; clone size: few; CDR3 DNA: TGTGCCTGGAGTCGGACAGGGGGCGCGGAGACCCAGTACTTC; CDR3 protein: CAWSRTGGAETQYF